These 15 T cell receptor beta chains came from one sample sequenced in a study of blood T cell repertoires in COVID-19. Sequencing was performed with immunoSEQ multiplex PCR; in TCRdb, only in-frame clones are kept and a portion is missing. This table holds 100,000 to 140,000 clones, around 80% found once. The sequencing input was peripheral blood. The receptors stem from a man between 65 and 85 years old with acute or convalescent COVID-19.

This chain links TRBV6-5 with TRBJ1-1; 7 bases are a match to TRBD1. The CDR3 contains 14 residues. Germline V gene lookup returns CDR1 MNHEY and CDR2 SVGAGI. V lost 2 bases to trimming and J lost 5 bases; unmatched junction nucleotides: 5. CDR3 amino acids: CASSYDREGTEAFF. The CDR3 bases are TGTGCCAGCAGTTACGACAGGGAAGGGACTGAAGCTTTCTTT.

V is TRBV18 and J is TRBJ1-4, with 8 bases identical to TRBD1. Germline trimming cut 2 bases from V and 10 bases from J; bases unmatched to any gene: 9. The CDR3 length is 15 residues. The V gene's germline CDR1 is KGHSH and CDR2 LQKENI. For the CDR3, the DNA is TGTGCCAGCTCACCAGGACAGGGCCAAATGGTAAAACTGTTTTTT. Translated: CASSPGQGQMVKLFF.

The chain has TRBV2 and TRBJ1-5; possible D gene TRBD1, 6 bases. V was shortened by 8 bases and J by 5 bases, with 13 bases between the two germline ends. Germline values: CDR1 SNHLY, CDR2 FYNNEI. The CDR3 covers 13 residues. Here the CDR3 reads CASCWEGDQPQHF. DNA for the CDR3: TGTGCCAGCTGCTGGGAGGGGGATCAGCCCCAGCATTTT. Variable domain in full (rest from reference TRBV2 and TRBJ1-5): EPEVTQTPSHQVTQMGQEVILRCVPISNHLYFYWYRQILGQKVEFLVSFYNNEISEKSEIFDDQFSVERPDGSNFTLKIRSTKLEDSAMYFCASCWEGDQPQHFGDGTRLSIL.

This sequence joins TRBV5-1 and TRBJ1-2, with 8 bases matching TRBD1. V gave up 5 bases and J gave up 5 bases; unmatched junction bases: 14. Germline assignment: CDR1 SGHRS and CDR2 YFSETQ. The CDR3 covers 16 residues. The CDR3 here is CASSFLGQGGEYGYTF. DNA of the CDR3: TGCGCCAGCAGTTTCTTAGGACAGGGAGGGGAGTATGGCTACACCTTC.

The chain carries TRBV5-1 and TRBJ1-4; D is uncertain. The CDR3 length is 17 residues. The V and J ends lost 2 bases and 0 bases respectively, with 14 bases between them. Germline values: CDR1 SGHRS, CDR2 YFSETQ. CDR3 sequence (DNA): TGCGCCAGCAGCTTAGGACTCCAGCCTTCAACTAATGAAAAACTGTTTTTT. This codes for CASSLGLQPSTNEKLFF. The variable domain in full, completed from reference TRBV5-1 and TRBJ1-4, reads KAGVTQTPRYLIKTRGQQVTLSCSPISGHRSVSWYQQTPGQGLQFLFEYFSETQRNKGNFPGRFSGRQFSNSRSEMNVSTLELGDSALYLCASSLGLQPSTNEKLFFGSGTQLSVL.

The V gene is TRBV18, the J gene TRBJ2-2; tentative D call: TRBD1 (6 bases). Trimming cost V 8 bases and J 3 bases, with 16 bases left between them. The germline gives CDR1 KGHSH, CDR2 LQKENI. The CDR3 contains 15 residues. DNA for the CDR3: TGTGCCAGCACACTGAGGGGACAAGACACCGGGGAGCTGTTTTTT. It specifies CASTLRGQDTGELFF. Full variable domain (remainder filled in from reference TRBV18 and TRBJ2-2): NAGVMQNPRHLVRRRGQEARLRCSPMKGHSHVYWYRQLPEEGLKFMVYLQKENIIDESGMPKERFSAEFPKEGPSILRIQQVVRGDSAAYFCASTLRGQDTGELFFGEGSRLTVL.

In the case of this clone: The junction shows a germline mismatch at one end, possibly a read error. This chain uses TRBV7-7 with TRBJ2-2; TRBD2 might be the D (5 bases). The CDR3 is 15 residues long. Germline-derived CDR1 and CDR2 are SSHAT and FNYEAQ (reference sequence). The CDR3 spells CASSLARQNTGELFF. The CDR3 nucleotides read TGTGCTAGCAGCTTAGCGCGGCAGAACACCGGGGAGCTGTTTTTT. The full variable domain, rest sourced from reference TRBV7-7 and TRBJ2-2, is GAGVSQSPRYKVTKRGQDVTLRCDPISSHATLYWYQQALGQGPEFLTYFNYEAQPDKSGLPSDRFSAERPEGSISTLTIQRTEQRDSAMYRCASSLARQNTGELFFGEGSRLTVL.

This chain joins TRBV25-1 and TRBJ2-7; TRBD1 matches 7 bases. This CDR3 contains 14 residues. CDR1 is MGHDK, CDR2 SYGVNS, per germline. V was pared by 5 bases and J by 2 bases, with 6 bases of the junction left unmatched. As DNA, the CDR3 is TGTGCCAGCAGTCTTCGGACAGGAGCCTACGAGCAGTACTTC. Its protein product is CASSLRTGAYEQYF.

The V gene is TRBV3-1 (or the pseudogene TRBV3-2), the J gene TRBJ2-7; 7 bases are shared with TRBD2. The germline V gene has CDR1 LGHDT and CDR2 YNNKEL (reference sequence). This CDR3 contains 17 residues. Trimming at V came to 0 bases and at J to 0 bases, leaving 8 bases not matched to a gene. This chain's CDR3 is CASSQDFLAVTSYEQYF. In nucleotides, the CDR3 is TGTGCCAGCAGCCAAGATTTCCTAGCGGTTACCTCCTACGAGCAGTACTTC.

This chain joins TRBV7-8 and TRBJ2-1, with TRBD2 matching 8 bases. Germline CDR1 is SGHVS and CDR2 is FQNEAQ. V shed 5 bases, J shed 4 bases, and the junction held 10 bases outside the gene matches. CDR3 length: 16 amino acids. CDR3 sequence (DNA): TGTGCCAGCAGCCCAAGGGATCTAGCGGGTTACAATGAGCAGTTCTTC. Residues: CASSPRDLAGYNEQFF.

The chain recombines TRBV27 with TRBJ1-6; no clear D gene. V lost 2 bases and J lost 0, with 14 bases in between. CDR1 and CDR2 from the germline V gene are MNHEY and SMNVEV (reference sequence). The CDR3 is made up of 18 amino acids. This CDR3 reads CASSLAGRSSSYNSPLHF. DNA for the CDR3: TGTGCCAGCAGTTTAGCAGGCCGGTCAAGCTCCTATAATTCACCCCTCCACTTT.

V and J are TRBV7-6 and TRBJ1-2, with D unclear. The germline gives CDR1 SGHVS, CDR2 FNYEAQ. Trimming shortened V by 3 bases and J by 7 bases, and 12 bases separated the two germline ends. The CDR3 consists of 13 residues. The chain's CDR3 is CASSFLSTVGYTF. The DNA for the CDR3 is TGTGCCAGCAGCTTCCTCTCGACTGTTGGCTACACCTTC.

V is TRBV7-2 and J is TRBJ1-3, with D possibly matching TRBD1 (6 bases). The length of the CDR3 is 15 residues. V lost 5 bases to trimming and J lost 0 bases, with 11 bases between them. Germline CDR1 SGHTA, CDR2 FQGNSA. The CDR3 reads CASSNTGFSGNTIYF. The CDR3 nucleotides are TGTGCCAGCAGCAATACAGGGTTCTCTGGAAACACCATATATTTT.

The chain couples TRBV2 to TRBJ1-5, with D maybe TRBD1 (6 bases). Trimming removed 2 bases at V and 5 bases at J, with 13 bases between. Germline V gene data show CDR1 as SNHLY and CDR2 as FYNNEI. The CDR3 runs 15 residues. The CDR3 protein is CASSEQGPSDQPQHF. The CDR3, as DNA: TGTGCCAGCAGTGAACAGGGGCCTTCAGATCAGCCCCAGCATTTT.

This clone was seen a single time. The V gene is TRBV19, the J gene TRBJ2-5, with 7 bases lining up with TRBD1. J gave up 4 bases and V 5 bases, and 7 bases lay outside the gene matches. Germline lookup yields CDR1 LNHDA and CDR2 SQIVND (reference sequence). The CDR3 totals 14 residues. The CDR3 region is CASSVQGWGETQYF. As DNA, the CDR3 is TGTGCCAGTAGTGTACAGGGGTGGGGAGAGACCCAGTACTTC.